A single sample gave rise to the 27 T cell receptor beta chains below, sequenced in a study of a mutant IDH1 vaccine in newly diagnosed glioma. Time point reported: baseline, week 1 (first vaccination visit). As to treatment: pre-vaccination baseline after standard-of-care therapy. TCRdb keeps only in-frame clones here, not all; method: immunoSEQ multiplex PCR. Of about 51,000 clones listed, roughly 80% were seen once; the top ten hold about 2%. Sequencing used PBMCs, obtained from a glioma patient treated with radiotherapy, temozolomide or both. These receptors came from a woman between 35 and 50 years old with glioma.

The CDR3 region is CSVDGTGGEKGGAKNIQYF. The CDR3 nucleotides read TGCAGCGTTGATGGGACAGGGGGCGAGAAGGGTGGGGCCAAAAACATTCAGTACTTC. V gene TRBV29-1 combines with J gene TRBJ2-4; 12 bases fit TRBD1. The CDR3 runs 19 residues. Germline V gives CDR1 SQVTM, CDR2 ANQGSEA. The trim removed 3 bases at V and 1 base at J, leaving 13 bases unmatched.

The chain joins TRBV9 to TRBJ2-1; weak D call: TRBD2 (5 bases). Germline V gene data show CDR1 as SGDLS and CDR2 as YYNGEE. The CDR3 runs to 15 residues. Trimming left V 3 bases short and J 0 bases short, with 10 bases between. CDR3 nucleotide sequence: TGTGCCAGCAGCGGTCAAGGGAGCTCCTACAATGAGCAGTTCTTC. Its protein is CASSGQGSSYNEQFF.

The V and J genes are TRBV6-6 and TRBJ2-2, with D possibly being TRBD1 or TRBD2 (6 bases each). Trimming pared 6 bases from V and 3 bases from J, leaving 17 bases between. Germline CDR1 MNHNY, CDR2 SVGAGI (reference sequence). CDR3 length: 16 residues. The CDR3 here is CASRHSRGADTGELFF. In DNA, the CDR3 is TGTGCCAGCAGACACTCGAGGGGGGCGGACACCGGGGAGCTGTTTTTT.

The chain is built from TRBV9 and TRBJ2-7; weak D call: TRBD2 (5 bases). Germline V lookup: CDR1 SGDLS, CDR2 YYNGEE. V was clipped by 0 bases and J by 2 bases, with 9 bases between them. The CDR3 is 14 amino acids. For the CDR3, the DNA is TGTGCCAGCAGCGTAGACGGGAACCCCTACGAGCAGTACTTC. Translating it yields CASSVDGNPYEQYF.

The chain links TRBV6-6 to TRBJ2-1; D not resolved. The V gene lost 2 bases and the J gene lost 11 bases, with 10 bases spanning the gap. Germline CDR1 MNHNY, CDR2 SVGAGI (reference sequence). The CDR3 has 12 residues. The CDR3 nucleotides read TGTGCCAGCAGTTACCCTGAGGTTAAGCAGTTCTTC. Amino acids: CASSYPEVKQFF.

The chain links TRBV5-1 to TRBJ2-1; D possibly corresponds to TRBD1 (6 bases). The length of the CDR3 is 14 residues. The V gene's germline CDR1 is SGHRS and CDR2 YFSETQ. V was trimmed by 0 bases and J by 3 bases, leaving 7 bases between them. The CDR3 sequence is CASSLGTDYNEQFF. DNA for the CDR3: TGCGCCAGCAGCTTGGGGACAGACTACAATGAGCAGTTCTTC.

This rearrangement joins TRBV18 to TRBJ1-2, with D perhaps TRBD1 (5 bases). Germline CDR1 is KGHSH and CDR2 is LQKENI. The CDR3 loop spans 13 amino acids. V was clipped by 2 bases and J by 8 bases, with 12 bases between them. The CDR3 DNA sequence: TGTGCCAGCTCACCATTGACAGTTCAGGGCTACACCTTC. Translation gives CASSPLTVQGYTF.

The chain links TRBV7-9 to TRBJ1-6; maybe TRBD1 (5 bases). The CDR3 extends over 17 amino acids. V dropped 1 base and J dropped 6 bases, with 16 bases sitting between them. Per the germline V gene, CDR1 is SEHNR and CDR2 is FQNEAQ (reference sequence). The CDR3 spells CASSLGSGGPLNSPLHF. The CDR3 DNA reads TGTGCCAGCAGCTTAGGTTCGGGGGGACCGCTTAATTCACCCCTCCACTTT.

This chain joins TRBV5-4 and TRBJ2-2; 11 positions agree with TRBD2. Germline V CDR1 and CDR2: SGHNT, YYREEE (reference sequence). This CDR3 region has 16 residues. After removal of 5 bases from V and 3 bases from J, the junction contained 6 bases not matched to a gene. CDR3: CASSPSGGTYTGELFF. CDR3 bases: TGTGCCAGCAGTCCTAGCGGGGGGACTTACACCGGGGAGCTGTTTTTT.

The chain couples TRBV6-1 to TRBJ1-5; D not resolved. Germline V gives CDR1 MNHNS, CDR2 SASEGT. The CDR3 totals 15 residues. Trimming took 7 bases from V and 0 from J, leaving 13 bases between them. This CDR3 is CASKLVENSNQPQHF. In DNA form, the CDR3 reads TGTGCCAGCAAACTCGTAGAGAATAGCAATCAGCCCCAGCATTTT.

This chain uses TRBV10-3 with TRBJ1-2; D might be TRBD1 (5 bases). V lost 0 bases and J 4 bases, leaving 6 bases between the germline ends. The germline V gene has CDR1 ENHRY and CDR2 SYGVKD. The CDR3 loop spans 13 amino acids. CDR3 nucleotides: TGTGCCATCAGTGAGTCGAGGGGCTATGGCTACACCTTC. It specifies CAISESRGYGYTF.

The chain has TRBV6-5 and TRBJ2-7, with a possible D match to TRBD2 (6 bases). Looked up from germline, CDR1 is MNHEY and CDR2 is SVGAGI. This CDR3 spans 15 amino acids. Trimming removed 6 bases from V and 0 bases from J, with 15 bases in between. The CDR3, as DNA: TGTGCCAGCAGGTCGCGGGGCTCCAGCTCCTACGAGCAGTACTTC. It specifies CASRSRGSSSYEQYF.

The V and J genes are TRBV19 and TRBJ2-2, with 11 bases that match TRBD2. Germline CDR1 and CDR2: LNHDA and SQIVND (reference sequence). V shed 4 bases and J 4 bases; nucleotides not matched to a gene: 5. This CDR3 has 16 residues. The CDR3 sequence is CASSNRLAGRTGELFF. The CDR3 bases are TGTGCCAGTAGTAATCGACTAGCGGGGCGCACCGGGGAGCTGTTTTTT. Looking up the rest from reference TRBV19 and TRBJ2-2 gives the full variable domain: DGGITQSPKYLFRKEGQNVTLSCEQNLNHDAMYWYRQDPGQGLRLIYYSQIVNDFQKGDIAEGYSVSREKKESFPLTVTSAQKNPTAFYLCASSNRLAGRTGELFFGEGSRLTVL.

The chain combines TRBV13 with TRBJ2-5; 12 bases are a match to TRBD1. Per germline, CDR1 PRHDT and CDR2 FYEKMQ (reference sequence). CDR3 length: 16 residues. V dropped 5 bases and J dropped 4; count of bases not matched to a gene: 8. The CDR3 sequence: CASSTPGTGGGETQYF. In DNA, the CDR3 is TGTGCCAGCAGCACCCCCGGGACAGGGGGCGGAGAGACCCAGTACTTC.

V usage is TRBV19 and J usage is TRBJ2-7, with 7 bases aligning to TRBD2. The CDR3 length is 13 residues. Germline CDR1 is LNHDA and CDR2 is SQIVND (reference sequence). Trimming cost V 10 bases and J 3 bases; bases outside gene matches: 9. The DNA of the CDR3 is TGTGCCACCGCTTCCCCGGGGGGCTACGAGCAGTACTTC. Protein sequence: CATASPGGYEQYF.

The CDR3 bases are TGTGCCTGGAGTGTCGTCTTATTCTATGGCTACACCTTC. This codes for CAWSVVLFYGYTF. This chain uses TRBV30 with TRBJ1-2; D unclear. This CDR3 comprises 13 residues. Looked up from germline, CDR1 is GTSNPN and CDR2 is SVGIG (reference sequence). Trimming left V 0 bases short and J 4 bases short, with 9 bases between.

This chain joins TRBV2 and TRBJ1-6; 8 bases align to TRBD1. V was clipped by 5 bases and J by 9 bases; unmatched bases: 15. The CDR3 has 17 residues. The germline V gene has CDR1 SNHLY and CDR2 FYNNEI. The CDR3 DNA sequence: TGTGCCAGCAGTTTCTCGAGGACAGGGAAAAATGGTTCACCCCTCCACTTT. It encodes CASSFSRTGKNGSPLHF.

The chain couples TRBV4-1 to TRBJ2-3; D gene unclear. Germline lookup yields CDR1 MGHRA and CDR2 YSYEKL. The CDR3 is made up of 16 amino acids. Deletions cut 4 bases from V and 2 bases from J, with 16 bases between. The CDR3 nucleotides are TGCGCCAGCAGCCCTCCTGGACGGCAATTCACAGATACGCAGTATTTT. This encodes CASSPPGRQFTDTQYF.

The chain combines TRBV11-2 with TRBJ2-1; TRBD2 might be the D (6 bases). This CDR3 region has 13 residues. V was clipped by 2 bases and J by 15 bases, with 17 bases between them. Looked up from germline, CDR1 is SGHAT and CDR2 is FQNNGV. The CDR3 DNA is TGTGCCAGCAGCTTAAAGGAAGCGCGGGGACTGTTCTTC. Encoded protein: CASSLKEARGLFF.

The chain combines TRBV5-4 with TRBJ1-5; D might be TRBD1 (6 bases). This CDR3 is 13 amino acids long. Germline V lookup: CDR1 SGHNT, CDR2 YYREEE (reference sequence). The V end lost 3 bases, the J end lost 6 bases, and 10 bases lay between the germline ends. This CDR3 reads CASSSGVRQPQHF. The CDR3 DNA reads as TGTGCCAGCAGCTCAGGGGTCCGTCAGCCCCAGCATTTT.

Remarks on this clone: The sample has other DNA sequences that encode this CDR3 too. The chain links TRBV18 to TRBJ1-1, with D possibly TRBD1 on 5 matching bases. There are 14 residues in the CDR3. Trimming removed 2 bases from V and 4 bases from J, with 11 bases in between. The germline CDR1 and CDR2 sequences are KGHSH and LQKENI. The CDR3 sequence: CASSPGRGGTEAFF. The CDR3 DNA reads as TGTGCCAGCTCACCAGGTAGGGGTGGCACTGAAGCTTTCTTT.

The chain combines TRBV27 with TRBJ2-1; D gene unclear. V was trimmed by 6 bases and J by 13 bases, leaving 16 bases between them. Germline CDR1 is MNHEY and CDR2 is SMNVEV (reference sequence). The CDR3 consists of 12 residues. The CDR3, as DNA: TGTGCCAGCAGGAACCGGGCCTCCTCCCAGTTCTTC. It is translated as CASRNRASSQFF.

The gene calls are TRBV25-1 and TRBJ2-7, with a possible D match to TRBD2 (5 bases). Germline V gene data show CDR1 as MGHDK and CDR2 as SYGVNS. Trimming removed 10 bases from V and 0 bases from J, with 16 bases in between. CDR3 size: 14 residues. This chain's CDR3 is CAIGGSRSSYEQYF. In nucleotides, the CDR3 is TGTGCCATCGGAGGATCAAGGAGCTCCTACGAGCAGTACTTC.

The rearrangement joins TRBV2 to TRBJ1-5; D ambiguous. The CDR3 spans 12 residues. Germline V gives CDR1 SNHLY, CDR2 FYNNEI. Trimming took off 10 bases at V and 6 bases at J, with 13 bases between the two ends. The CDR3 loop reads CAIREKIQPQHF. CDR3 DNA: TGTGCCATCCGGGAGAAGATTCAGCCCCAGCATTTT.

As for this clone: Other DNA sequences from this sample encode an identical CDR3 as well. In DNA, the CDR3 is TGCAGCGTTGCAGGCAGCTCCTACAATGAGCAGTTCTTC. Translating gives CSVAGSSYNEQFF. The gene calls are TRBV29-1 and TRBJ2-1, with no clear D. Germline-derived CDR1 and CDR2 are SQVTM and ANQGSEA. This CDR3 contains 13 residues. Deletions cut 4 bases from V and 0 bases from J, with 7 bases between.

CDR3 in amino acids: CASRTPGGGATEAFF. For the CDR3, the DNA is TGTGCCAGCAGGACGCCCGGCGGGGGCGCCACTGAAGCTTTCTTT. The chain employs TRBV6-6 and TRBJ1-1, with D perhaps matching TRBD1 (6 bases). Germline values: CDR1 MNHNY, CDR2 SVGAGI (reference sequence). This CDR3 is built from 15 residues. V was shortened by 6 bases and J by 4 bases, with 18 bases between the two germline ends.

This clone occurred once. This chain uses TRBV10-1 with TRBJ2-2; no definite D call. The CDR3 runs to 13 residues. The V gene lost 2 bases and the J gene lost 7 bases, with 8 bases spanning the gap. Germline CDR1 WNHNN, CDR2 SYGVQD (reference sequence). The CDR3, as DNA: TGCGCCAGCAGTGAGGAGCTACACGGGGAGCTGTTTTTT. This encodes CASSEELHGELFF.